This TCR beta chain was sequenced for a study of regulatory T cells in long-lasting Graves disease. Study findings and constraints: There was favoring of TRBV28, TRBJ1-2 and TRBJ2-5 in persistent disease.

A word on this clonotype: Its antigen is as yet unknown.

Construction of TCR beta libraries relied on iRepertoire HTBI primers and on Arm-PCR targeting CDR3 regions. In TCRdb, the multiplex PCR reads were re-called with MiXCR into one record per CDR3 protein. The sample lists roughly 500,000 distinct CDR3 sequences; about 14% were seen once. Trimming stripped 7 bases from V and 0 bases from J, with 10 bases between. CDR1 LNHDA and CDR2 SQIVND come from the germline V gene (reference sequence). The CDR3 loop spans 14 amino acids. The time point here: newly diagnosed GD, antithyroid drugs for less than 3 months. The authors made the TCR library using RNA they extracted from PBMCs. Another study also made use of these data, one on T cells in Graves' hyperthyroidism and ophthalmopathy. That report adds: Lactation, pregnancy, other autoimmune disease or uncontrolled infection led to exclusion of patients.

This sequence was found in a woman between 45 and 60 years old with Graves disease. This sample comprised peripheral blood mononuclear cells (PBMCs), obtained at new diagnosis, from a patient treated with antithyroid drugs. V and J are TRBV19 and TRBJ1-3, with D unclear. The CDR3 reads CASTWRSSGNTIYF. The CDR3 DNA reads TGTGCCAGTACCTGGCGAAGCTCTGGAAACACCATATATTTT.